These 18 T cell receptor beta chains share one sample of origin, sequenced in a study of cytomegalovirus exposure and HLA in healthy donors listed by TCRdb under 2017. Library method: the immunoSEQ multiplex PCR assay. For the multiplex PCR, a mixture combining 60 forward primers for TCR Vbeta segments and 13 reverse primers for TCR Jbeta segments was used. The clones in this table, taken by TCRdb from immuneACCESS, are in-frame only. Not every clone is retained; where verified, under half of the shortfall comes from an unresolved V gene, and the cause of the rest is unknown. The sample's table lists a count of roughly 120,000 clones. Jointly, the top ten make up around 2.7% of the sample. Sequenced sample: PBMCs. The receptors shown here come from a man in his thirties or forties in good health and CMV-seronegative.

The rearrangement joins TRBV29-1 to TRBJ2-5; 10 bases are a match to TRBD2. The J call may not be correct, given that the DNA end is closer to TRBJ2-7. The germline V gene has CDR1 SQVTM and CDR2 ANQGSEA. The CDR3 spans 15 residues. CDR3 sequence: CSVLASGRGSYEQYF. For the CDR3, the DNA is TGCAGCGTTTTGGCTAGCGGGAGAGGAAGCTACGAGCAGTACTTC.

CDR3: CASSFQQGTNYGYTF. The CDR3 DNA reads as TGTGCCAGCAGCTTTCAACAGGGGACCAACTATGGCTACACCTTC. The V call is TRBV11-2, the J call TRBJ1-2; 7 bases fit TRBD1. The germline V gene encodes CDR1 SGHAT and CDR2 FQNNGV. The CDR3 length is 15 residues. J lost 2 bases, V lost 3 bases, and 6 bases had no gene match.

The gene calls are TRBV9 and TRBJ2-5; 9 bases are shared with TRBD1. The germline gives CDR1 SGDLS, CDR2 YYNGEE. The V gene end was trimmed by 0 bases and the J gene end by 1 base; junction bases not matched to a gene: 16. This CDR3 spans 20 amino acids. The CDR3 region is CASSVGAGTGWGGPQETQYF. The CDR3 DNA is TGTGCCAGCAGCGTAGGGGCGGGGACAGGGTGGGGGGGGCCCCAAGAGACCCAGTACTTC.

The V call is TRBV7-8, the J call TRBJ1-1; tentative D call: TRBD1 (6 bases). Germline loops: CDR1 SGHVS, CDR2 FQNEAQ. Trimming removed 1 base from V and 6 bases from J, with 9 bases in between. The CDR3 totals 13 residues. The CDR3 DNA is TGTGCCAGCAGCTTAGAACAGGGCTCTGAAGCTTTCTTT. This sequence encodes CASSLEQGSEAFF.

The rearrangement joins TRBV2 to TRBJ2-3, with 8 bases matching TRBD2. The length of the CDR3 is 14 residues. V was clipped by 5 bases and J by 6 bases; unmatched bases: 7. The germline CDR1 and CDR2 sequences are SNHLY and FYNNEI. CDR3 DNA sequence: TGTGCCAGCAGTCGGGAGGGCGAGGGGGATACGCAGTATTTT. Residues: CASSREGEGDTQYF.

The chain recombines TRBV19 with TRBJ1-1; D may be TRBD1 (6 bases). The germline CDR1 and CDR2 sequences are LNHDA and SQIVND (reference sequence). The V and J ends lost 5 bases and 4 bases respectively, with 26 bases between them. This CDR3 has 18 amino acids. The CDR3: CASSDLQGYYGMSTEAFF. In nucleotides, the CDR3 is TGTGCCAGTAGTGACCTACAGGGTTACTATGGTATGAGCACTGAAGCTTTCTTT.

V gene TRBV11-2 combines with J gene TRBJ1-2; D remains unclear. The CDR3 has 13 residues. The germline CDR1 and CDR2 sequences are SGHAT and FQNNGV. Trimming cost V 0 bases and J 4 bases, with 6 bases left between them. CDR3 region: CASSLEQFYGYTF. Here the CDR3 DNA reads TGTGCCAGCAGCTTAGAACAGTTCTATGGCTACACCTTC.

The chain's CDR3 is CSGRTGGGNTEAFF. CDR3 coding DNA: TGCAGCGGCCGTACAGGGGGGGGAAACACTGAAGCTTTCTTT. The chain has TRBV29-1 and TRBJ1-1; 8 positions agree with TRBD1. V dropped 7 bases and J dropped 2; count of bases not matched to a gene: 9. Germline V gene lookup returns CDR1 SQVTM and CDR2 ANQGSEA. The CDR3 runs 14 residues.

The rearrangement links TRBV5-1 to TRBJ2-7, with 9 positions matching TRBD2. The V segment lost 3 bases and the J segment 1 base; nucleotides outside the gene matches: 2. Germline lookup yields CDR1 SGHRS and CDR2 YFSETQ. The CDR3 runs 14 residues. CDR3 bases: TGCGCCAGCAGCTGGACTAGCGTTTCCTACGAGCAGTACTTC. It is translated as CASSWTSVSYEQYF.

The chain carries TRBV28 and TRBJ1-2, with TRBD1 matching over 9 bases. The CDR3 runs to 14 residues. Trimming cost V 4 bases and J 2 bases; bases outside gene matches: 2. Germline V gene data show CDR1 as MDHEN and CDR2 as SYDVKM. The CDR3 nucleotides read TGTGCCAGCAGTTACGGGACAGGGAACTATGGCTACACCTTC. Translation gives CASSYGTGNYGYTF.

The rearrangement links TRBV10-3 to TRBJ2-3, with 8 positions matching TRBD2. The CDR3 is made up of 15 amino acids. V shed 3 bases, J shed 3 bases, and the junction held 5 bases outside the gene matches. Germline V lookup: CDR1 ENHRY, CDR2 SYGVKD. The CDR3 protein is CAISESGSRTDTQYF. The CDR3 DNA follows: TGTGCCATCAGTGAAAGCGGGAGTAGGACAGATACGCAGTATTTT.

V and J are TRBV27 and TRBJ1-1; D gene ambiguous. From germline, CDR1 is MNHEY and CDR2 SMNVEV (reference sequence). There are 15 residues in the CDR3. V was clipped by 5 bases and J by 8 bases, with 21 bases between them. CDR3 region: CASSPRWEGLGEAFF. In nucleotides, the CDR3 is TGTGCCAGCAGTCCCCGATGGGAGGGCCTGGGGGAAGCTTTCTTT.

The CDR3 DNA sequence: TGTGCCAGCCAAATTGGGGCAGGGGGCGCCTATGGCTACACCTTC. It translates to CASQIGAGGAYGYTF. The chain uses TRBV19 and TRBJ1-2, with 8 bases fitting TRBD1. The CDR3 extends over 15 amino acids. The V gene end was trimmed by 9 bases and the J gene end by 4 bases; junction bases not matched to a gene: 13. Per germline, CDR1 LNHDA and CDR2 SQIVND (reference sequence).

The chain links TRBV18 to TRBJ2-7, with TRBD1 matching over 8 bases. CDR1 and CDR2 (germline): KGHSH, LQKENI. V lost 3 bases and J lost 5; bases outside the gene matches: 3. The CDR3 runs 13 residues. This chain's CDR3 is CASSPSTGDEQYF. The CDR3, as DNA: TGTGCCAGCTCACCCTCGACAGGGGACGAGCAGTACTTC.

The chain carries TRBV11-2 and TRBJ2-7; D may be TRBD2 (6 bases). Trimming left V 0 bases short and J 5 bases short, with 14 bases between. The CDR3 has 15 amino acids. Per germline, CDR1 SGHAT and CDR2 FQNNGV. CDR3 nucleotides: TGTGCCAGCAGCTTAGAAATAGGAGGGGTTCACGAGCAGTACTTC. Its protein product is CASSLEIGGVHEQYF.

This chain connects TRBV5-6 to TRBJ2-7, with 12 bases identical to TRBD1. Germline trimming cut 0 bases from V and 4 bases from J; bases unmatched to any gene: 5. In germline, CDR1 is SGHDT, CDR2 YYEEEE. The CDR3 extends over 16 amino acids. CDR3 in DNA: TGTGCCAGCAGCTTGGTTGGGACAGGGGGCATTTACGAGCAGTACTTC. Translation gives CASSLVGTGGIYEQYF.

J is TRBJ1-1 and V is TRBV7-9, with D uncertain. CDR1 and CDR2 (germline): SEHNR, FQNEAQ (reference sequence). There are 16 residues in the CDR3. Trimming stripped 5 bases from V and 1 base from J, with 17 bases between. DNA for the CDR3: TGTGCCAGCAGCAAGAACCCCGGACTGGGGAACACTGAAGCTTTCTTT. It translates to CASSKNPGLGNTEAFF.

V usage is TRBV28 and J usage is TRBJ2-2; 12 bases fit TRBD2. From germline, CDR1 is MDHEN and CDR2 SYDVKM. V lost 9 bases and J lost 6; bases outside the gene matches: 20. The CDR3 is 19 residues long. The CDR3 DNA follows: TGTGCCAGTATGTTTTCGGGACTAGCGGGCGGGGGAGGAGCCGGGGAGCTGTTTTTT. Its translation is CASMFSGLAGGGGAGELFF.